The present T cell receptor (beta chain) was sequenced within a study of T cell responses to AZD1222 COVID-19 vaccine. Only in-frame clones appear in the TCRdb table, and some are missing; sequencing was by immunoSEQ multiplex PCR. Of about 140,000 clones listed, almost 90% were seen once; the top ten hold about 3.5%. V lost 4 bases to trimming and J lost 0 bases, with 13 bases between them. Germline CDR1 and CDR2: KGHSH and LQKENI. This CDR3 has 17 residues. The rearrangement uses TRBV18 and TRBJ1-6, with a tentative D call TRBD1 (5 bases). This sequence was found in an adult in good health. Specimen: peripheral blood, collected on day 0 of AZD1222 vaccination. The CDR3 region has the DNA TGTGCCAGCTCACTTGGCAGGGCGGACTCCTATAATTCACCCCTCCACTTT. Amino acid sequence: CASSLGRADSYNSPLHF. The variable domain in full, with the rest retrieved from reference TRBV18 and TRBJ1-6, is NAGVMQNPRHLVRRRGQEARLRCSPMKGHSHVYWYRQLPEEGLKFMVYLQKENIIDESGMPKERFSAEFPKEGPSILRIQQVVRGDSAAYFCASSLGRADSYNSPLHFGNGTRLTVT.